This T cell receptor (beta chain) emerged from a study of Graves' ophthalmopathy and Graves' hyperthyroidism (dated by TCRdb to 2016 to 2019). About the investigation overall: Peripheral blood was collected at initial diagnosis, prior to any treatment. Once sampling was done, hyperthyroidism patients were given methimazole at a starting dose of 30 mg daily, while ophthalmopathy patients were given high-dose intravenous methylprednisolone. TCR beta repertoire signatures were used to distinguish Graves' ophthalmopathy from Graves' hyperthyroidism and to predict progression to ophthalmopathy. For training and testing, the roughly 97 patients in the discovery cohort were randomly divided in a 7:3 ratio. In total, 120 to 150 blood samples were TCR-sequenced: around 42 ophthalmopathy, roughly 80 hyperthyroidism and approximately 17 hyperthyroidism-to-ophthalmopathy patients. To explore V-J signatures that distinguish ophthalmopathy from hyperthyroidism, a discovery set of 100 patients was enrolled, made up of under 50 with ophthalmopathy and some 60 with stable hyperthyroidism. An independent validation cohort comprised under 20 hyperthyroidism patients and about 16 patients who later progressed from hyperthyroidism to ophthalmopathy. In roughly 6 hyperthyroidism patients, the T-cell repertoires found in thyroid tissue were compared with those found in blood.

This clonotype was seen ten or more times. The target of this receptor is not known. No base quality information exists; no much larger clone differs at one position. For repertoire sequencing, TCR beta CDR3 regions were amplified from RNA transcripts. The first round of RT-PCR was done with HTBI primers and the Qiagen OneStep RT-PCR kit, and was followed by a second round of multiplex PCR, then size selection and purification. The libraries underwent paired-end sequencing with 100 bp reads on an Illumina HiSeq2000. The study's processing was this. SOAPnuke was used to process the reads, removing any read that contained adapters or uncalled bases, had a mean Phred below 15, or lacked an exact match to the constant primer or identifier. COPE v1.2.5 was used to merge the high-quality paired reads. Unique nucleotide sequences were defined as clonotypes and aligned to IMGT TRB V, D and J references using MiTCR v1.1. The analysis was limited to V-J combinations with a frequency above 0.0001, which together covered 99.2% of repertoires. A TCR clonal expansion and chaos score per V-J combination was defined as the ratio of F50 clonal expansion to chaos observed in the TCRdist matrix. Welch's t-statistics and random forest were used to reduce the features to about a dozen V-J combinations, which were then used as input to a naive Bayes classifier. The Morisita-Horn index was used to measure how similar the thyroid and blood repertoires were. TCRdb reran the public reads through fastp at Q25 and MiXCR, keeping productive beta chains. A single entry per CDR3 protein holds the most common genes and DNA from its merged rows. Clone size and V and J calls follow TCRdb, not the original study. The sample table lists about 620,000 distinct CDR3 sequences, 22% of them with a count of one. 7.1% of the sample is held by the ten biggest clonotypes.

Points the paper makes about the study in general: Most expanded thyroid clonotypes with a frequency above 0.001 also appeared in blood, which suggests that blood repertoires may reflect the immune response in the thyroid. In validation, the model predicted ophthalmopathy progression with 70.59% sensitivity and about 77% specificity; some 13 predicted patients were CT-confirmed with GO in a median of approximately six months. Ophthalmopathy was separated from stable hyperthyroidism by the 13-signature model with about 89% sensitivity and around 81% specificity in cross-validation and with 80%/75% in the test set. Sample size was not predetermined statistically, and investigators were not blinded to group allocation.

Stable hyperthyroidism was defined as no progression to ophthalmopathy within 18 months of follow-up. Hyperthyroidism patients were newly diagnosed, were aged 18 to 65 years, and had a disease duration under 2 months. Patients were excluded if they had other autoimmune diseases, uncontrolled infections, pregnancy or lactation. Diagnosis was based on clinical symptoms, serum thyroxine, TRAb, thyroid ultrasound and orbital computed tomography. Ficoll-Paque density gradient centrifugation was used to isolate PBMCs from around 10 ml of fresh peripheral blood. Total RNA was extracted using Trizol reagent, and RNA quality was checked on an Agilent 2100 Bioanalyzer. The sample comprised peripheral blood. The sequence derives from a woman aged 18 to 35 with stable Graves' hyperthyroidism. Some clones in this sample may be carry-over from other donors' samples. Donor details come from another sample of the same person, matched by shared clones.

The sequenced DNA is TGTGCCAGCAGTTCTCCCAGGGGGGGCTATGGCTACACCTTC. The translation is CASSSPRGGYGYTF. The receptor chain draws on TRBV27 and TRBJ1-2; 7 central bases correspond to TRBD1. Clipping removes 4 bases from V and 4 bases from J, with 6 as the unmatched junction base count. The CDR3, cysteine through phenylalanine, is 14 amino acids long. Only the CDR3 portion is preserved as DNA: 42 bases, with reading frame beginning at the first base. CDR1 and CDR2 are drawn from the germline V gene (reference sequence): MNHEY, SMNVEV.